Below are 17 T cell receptor beta chains sequenced from a single sample in a study of blood T cell repertoires in COVID-19. Libraries were prepared by immunoSEQ multiplex PCR; TCRdb keeps only in-frame clonotypes and omits some of them. Of about 180,000 clones in the sample, about 87% were seen once. The sample was peripheral blood. The receptors come from a woman aged 70-85 years with COVID-19, enrolled during active disease.

The gene calls are TRBV10-3 and TRBJ2-7; the D is unclear. The CDR3 consists of 11 residues. Germline CDR1 and CDR2: ENHRY and SYGVKD. V dropped 5 bases and J dropped 2 bases, with 4 bases sitting between them. CDR3 coding DNA: TGTGCCATCAGTTCCGCCTACGAGCAGTACTTC. Its translation: CAISSAYEQYF.

The chain uses TRBV2 and TRBJ1-1; 8 nucleotides align to TRBD1. The V segment lost 6 bases and the J segment 4 bases; nucleotides outside the gene matches: 13. Per germline, CDR1 SNHLY and CDR2 FYNNEI. This CDR3 has 16 residues. CDR3 amino acids: CASRDPQGALATEAFF. CDR3 sequence (DNA): TGTGCCAGCAGGGACCCCCAGGGGGCATTAGCCACTGAAGCTTTCTTT.

This chain links TRBV28 with TRBJ1-2; perhaps TRBD1 as D (6 bases). CDR1 MDHEN and CDR2 SYDVKM come from the germline V gene. Trimming took 2 bases from V and 1 from J, leaving 20 bases between them. The CDR3 is 18 residues long. The CDR3 DNA is TGTGCCAGCAGTTTACCGGGACACAGGGTCGCGTTTAACTATGGCTACACCTTC. Protein product: CASSLPGHRVAFNYGYTF.

The chain joins TRBV29-1 to TRBJ2-3, with 12 bases matching TRBD2. This CDR3 has 16 residues. Germline-derived CDR1 and CDR2 are SQVTM and ANQGSEA. With 1 base clipped from V and 2 bases from J, the junction kept 4 bases outside the gene matches. DNA of the CDR3: TGCAGCGTTGAAGGGACTAGCGGGACGATCACAGATACGCAGTATTTT. Translated: CSVEGTSGTITDTQYF.

V gene TRBV19 combines with J gene TRBJ1-4; 10 bases are shared with TRBD1. V was clipped by 6 bases and J by 0 bases; unmatched bases: 4. Germline loops: CDR1 LNHDA, CDR2 SQIVND (reference sequence). This CDR3 comprises 16 residues. CDR3 in amino acids: CASSSGQGATNEKLFF. Written as DNA, the CDR3 is TGTGCCAGTAGCTCCGGACAGGGGGCAACTAATGAAAAACTGTTTTTT.

The chain employs TRBV9 and TRBJ2-1, with a possible D match to TRBD2 (6 bases). This CDR3 is 16 amino acids long. Trimming left V 3 bases short and J 6 bases short, with 19 bases between. Germline-derived CDR1 and CDR2 are SGDLS and YYNGEE. DNA for the CDR3: TGTGCCAGCAGCGGAGAACCAAAAGTGGGAGGCAATGAGCAGTTCTTC. Its protein is CASSGEPKVGGNEQFF.

The chain uses TRBV15 and TRBJ2-6; possibly TRBD2 for D (6 bases). CDR3 length: 16 residues. Trimming stripped 5 bases from V and 0 bases from J, with 11 bases between. The germline CDR1 and CDR2 sequences are LNHNV and YYDKDF (reference sequence). The CDR3 nucleotides are TGTGCCACCAGCTGGTCGCGGGGCTCTGGGGCCAACGTCCTGACTTTC. Protein sequence: CATSWSRGSGANVLTF.

This clone was recorded only once. V usage is TRBV4-1 and J usage is TRBJ1-1; TRBD1 is a possible D gene (6 bases). The CDR3 covers 17 residues. The V end lost 2 bases, the J end lost 1 base, and 17 bases lay between the germline ends. Per the germline V gene, CDR1 is MGHRA and CDR2 is YSYEKL. CDR3 sequence reads: CASSQPRGTAANTEAFF. The DNA for the CDR3 is TGCGCCAGCAGCCAACCGAGGGGGACGGCAGCGAACACTGAAGCTTTCTTT.

The V call is TRBV21-1, the J call TRBJ2-7; TRBD2, the table's D call, was not compared with the DNA. TRBV21-1 is labeled a pseudogene. The CDR3 is 17 residues long. The CDR3 nucleotides read TGTGCCAGCAGCAAAGTATCTTCGGACTGGTTTACCTACGAGCAGTACTTC. It yields the protein CASSKVSSDWFTYEQYF.

The chain is built from TRBV19 and TRBJ2-5; 14 bases agree with TRBD2. This CDR3 is built from 15 residues. Germline V gene data show CDR1 as LNHDA and CDR2 as SQIVND (reference sequence). J was trimmed by 11 bases and V by 5 bases; bases with no gene match: 10. CDR3: CASSPPGLAGASQYF. The CDR3 DNA is TGTGCCAGTAGTCCACCGGGACTAGCGGGGGCTTCGCAGTACTTC.

This chain joins TRBV5-1 and TRBJ2-3; the match to TRBD1 covers 10 bases. The germline V gene encodes CDR1 SGHRS and CDR2 YFSETQ. The V gene end was trimmed by 3 bases and the J gene end by 4 bases; junction bases not matched to a gene: 8. The CDR3 covers 16 residues. CDR3 sequence (DNA): TGCGCCAGCAGCTCCCAACGGACAGGGGGATCAGATACGCAGTATTTT. Translated, it gives CASSSQRTGGSDTQYF.

CDR3 coding DNA: TGTGCCTGGAGATTACTAGCGCCCAGCTACGAGCAGTACTTC. Its translation is CAWRLLAPSYEQYF. The chain employs TRBV30 and TRBJ2-7, with 7 bases identical to TRBD2. The CDR3 sequence is 14 residues long. The trim removed 3 bases at V and 3 bases at J, leaving 8 bases unmatched. The germline gives CDR1 GTSNPN, CDR2 SVGIG (reference sequence).

The count of this clone is one. The chain is built from TRBV9 and TRBJ2-3, with 14 bases identical to TRBD2. Germline V gives CDR1 SGDLS, CDR2 YYNGEE. The CDR3 sequence is 19 residues long. Unmatched junction bases numbered 12, after V lost 3 bases and J lost 3 bases. The CDR3 region is CASSARSGTSGSFTDTQYF. Written as DNA, the CDR3 is TGTGCCAGCAGCGCGAGGTCCGGGACTAGCGGGAGTTTTACAGATACGCAGTATTTT.

V gene TRBV19 combines with J gene TRBJ2-2; 8 bases match TRBD1. Losses at the gene ends were 6 bases for V and 6 bases for J; bases not matched to a gene: 3. Per germline, CDR1 LNHDA and CDR2 SQIVND (reference sequence). The CDR3 is 13 amino acids. This CDR3 reads CASRQGGAGELFF. DNA for the CDR3: TGTGCCAGTAGACAGGGGGGTGCCGGGGAGCTGTTTTTT.

This chain links TRBV6-5 with TRBJ1-4; possible D gene TRBD1, 6 bases. Per germline, CDR1 MNHEY and CDR2 SVGAGI. Trimming pared 7 bases from V and 8 bases from J, leaving 20 bases between. The CDR3 has 15 residues. CDR3 DNA sequence: TGTGCCAGCACATCGACCGGGACACTAACCGAAAAACTGTTTTTT. Encoded protein: CASTSTGTLTEKLFF.

This rearrangement joins TRBV24-1 to TRBJ1-2; 7 nucleotides line up with TRBD1. V trimming: 8 bases; J trimming: 4 bases; junction bases outside the gene matches: 24. This CDR3 contains 19 residues. Germline loops: CDR1 KGHDR, CDR2 SFDVKD. The CDR3 region is CATTYLITGVGLFAYGYTF. CDR3 DNA sequence: TGTGCCACCACCTACTTGATAACAGGGGTCGGGTTATTCGCCTATGGCTACACCTTC.

The V gene is TRBV30, the J gene TRBJ1-1, with a possible D match to TRBD1 (5 bases). The CDR3 has 13 residues. CDR1 and CDR2 (germline): GTSNPN, SVGIG (reference sequence). V was cut by 3 bases and J by 2 bases, with 10 bases left in between. The CDR3 nucleotides read TGTGCCTGGAGGGCCAGGGCAAACACTGAAGCTTTCTTT. It yields the protein CAWRARANTEAFF.